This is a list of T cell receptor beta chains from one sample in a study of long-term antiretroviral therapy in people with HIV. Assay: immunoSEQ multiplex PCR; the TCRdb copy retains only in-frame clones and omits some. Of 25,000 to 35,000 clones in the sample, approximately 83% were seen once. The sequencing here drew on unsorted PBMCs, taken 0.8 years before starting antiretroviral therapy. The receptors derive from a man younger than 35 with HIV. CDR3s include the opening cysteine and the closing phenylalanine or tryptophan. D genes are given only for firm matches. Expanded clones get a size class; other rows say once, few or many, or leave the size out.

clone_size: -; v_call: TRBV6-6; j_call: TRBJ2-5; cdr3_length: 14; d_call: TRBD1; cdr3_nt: TGTGCCAGCAGTTCTGCCGACAGGGAAGAGACCCAGTACTTC; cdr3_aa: CASSSADREETQYF
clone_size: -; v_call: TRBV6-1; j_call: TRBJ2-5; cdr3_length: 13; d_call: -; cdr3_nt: TGTGCCAGCAGATACAGGGTGGGGGAGACCCAGTACTTC; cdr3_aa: CASRYRVGETQYF
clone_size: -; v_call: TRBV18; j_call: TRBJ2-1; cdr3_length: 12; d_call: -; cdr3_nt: TGTGCCAGCTCACCCGAGACCGATGAGCAGTTCTTC; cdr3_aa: CASSPETDEQFF
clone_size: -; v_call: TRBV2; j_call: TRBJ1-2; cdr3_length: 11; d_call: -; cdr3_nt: TGTGCCAGCAGTGAGAGCTATGGCTACACCTTC; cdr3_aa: CASSESYGYTF
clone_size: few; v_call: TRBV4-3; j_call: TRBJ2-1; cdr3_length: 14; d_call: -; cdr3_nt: TGCGCCAGCAGCCAAGACGGGGTTCGTGGTGAGCAGTTCTTC; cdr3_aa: CASSQDGVRGEQFF
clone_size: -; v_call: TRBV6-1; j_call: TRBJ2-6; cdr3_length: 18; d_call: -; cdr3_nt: TGTGCCAGCAGTGACCTGTGCTATGCACAAAGTCGGGCCAACGTCCTGACTTTC; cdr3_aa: CASSDLCYAQSRANVLTF
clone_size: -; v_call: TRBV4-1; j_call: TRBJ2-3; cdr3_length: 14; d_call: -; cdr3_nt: TGCGCCAGCAGCCCGAGATCCCCCCCAGATACGCAGTATTTT; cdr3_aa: CASSPRSPPDTQYF
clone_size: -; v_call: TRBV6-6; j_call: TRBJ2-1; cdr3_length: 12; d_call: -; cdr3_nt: TGTGCCAGCAGTATACAGGTTAATGAGCAGTTCTTC; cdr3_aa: CASSIQVNEQFF
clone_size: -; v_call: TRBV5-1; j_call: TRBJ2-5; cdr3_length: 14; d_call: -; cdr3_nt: TGCGCCAGCAGCTTGGATTGGGGTCGGGAGACCCAGTACTTC; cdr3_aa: CASSLDWGRETQYF
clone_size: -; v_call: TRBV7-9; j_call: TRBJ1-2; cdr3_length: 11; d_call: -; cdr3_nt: TGTGCCAGCAGTTCAGGGGTCGGCTACACCTTC; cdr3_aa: CASSSGVGYTF
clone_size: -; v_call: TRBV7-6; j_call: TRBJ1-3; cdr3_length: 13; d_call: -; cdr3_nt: TGTGCCAGCCGTGGGTTCTCTGGAAACACCATATATTTT; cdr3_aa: CASRGFSGNTIYF
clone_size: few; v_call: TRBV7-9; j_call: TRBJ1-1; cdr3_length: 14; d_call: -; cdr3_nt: TGTGCCAGCAGCCAGCGGGACATCGACACTGAAGCTTTCTTT; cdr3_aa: CASSQRDIDTEAFF
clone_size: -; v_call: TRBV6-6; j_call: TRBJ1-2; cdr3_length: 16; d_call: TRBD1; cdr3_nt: TGTGCCAGCAGTTATTCACTTTCCGGGACAGCTTATGGCTACACCTTC; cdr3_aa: CASSYSLSGTAYGYTF
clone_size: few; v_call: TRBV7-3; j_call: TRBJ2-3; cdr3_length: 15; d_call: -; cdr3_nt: TGTGCCAGCAGCTCAACCGGACTTAACACAGATACGCAGTATTTT; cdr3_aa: CASSSTGLNTDTQYF
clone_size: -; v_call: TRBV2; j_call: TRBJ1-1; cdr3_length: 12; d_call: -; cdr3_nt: TGTGCCAGCGGCCAAGGGAGGACTGAAGCTTTCTTT; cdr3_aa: CASGQGRTEAFF
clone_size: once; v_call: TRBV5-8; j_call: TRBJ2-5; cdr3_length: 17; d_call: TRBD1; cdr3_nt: TGTGCCAGCAGCTCGCCGGGACAGGGGGCAGGGCAAGAGACCCAGTACTTC; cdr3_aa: CASSSPGQGAGQETQYF
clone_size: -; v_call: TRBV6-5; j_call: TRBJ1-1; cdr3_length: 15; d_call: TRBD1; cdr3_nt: TGTGCCAGCAGCCGCAGACAGGGAGCGGACACTGAAGCTTTCTTT; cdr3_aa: CASSRRQGADTEAFF
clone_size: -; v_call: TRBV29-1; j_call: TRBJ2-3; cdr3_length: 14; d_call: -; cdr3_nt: TGCAGCGTCGGACGGGGATATGGTGCAGATACGCAGTATTTT; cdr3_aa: CSVGRGYGADTQYF
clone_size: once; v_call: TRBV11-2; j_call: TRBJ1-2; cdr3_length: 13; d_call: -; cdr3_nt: TGTGCCAGCAGCTTAGCCCCTAACTATGGCTACACCTTC; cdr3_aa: CASSLAPNYGYTF
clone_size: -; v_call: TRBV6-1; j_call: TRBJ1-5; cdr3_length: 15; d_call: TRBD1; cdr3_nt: TGTGCCAGCACCCTCCGACAGGGTCGTAATCAGCCCCAGCATTTT; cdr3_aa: CASTLRQGRNQPQHF
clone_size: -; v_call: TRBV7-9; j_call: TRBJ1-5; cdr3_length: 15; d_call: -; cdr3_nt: TGTGCCAGCAGCCCCTTAGGTGGGAGCAATCAGCCCCAGCATTTT; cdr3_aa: CASSPLGGSNQPQHF
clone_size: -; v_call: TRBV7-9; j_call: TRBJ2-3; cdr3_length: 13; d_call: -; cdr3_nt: TGTGCCAGCAGCTTAACCGTTCCAGATACGCAGTATTTT; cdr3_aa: CASSLTVPDTQYF
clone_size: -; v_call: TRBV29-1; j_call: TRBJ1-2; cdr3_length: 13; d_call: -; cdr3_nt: TGCAGCGTCGCACGGGGGGCCAACTATGGCTACACCTTC; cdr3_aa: CSVARGANYGYTF
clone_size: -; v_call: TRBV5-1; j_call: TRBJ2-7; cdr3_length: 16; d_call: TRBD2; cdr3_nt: TGCGCCAGCAGCATCCTCCCGGTAGCGGGAGTACACGAGCAGTACTTC; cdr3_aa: CASSILPVAGVHEQYF
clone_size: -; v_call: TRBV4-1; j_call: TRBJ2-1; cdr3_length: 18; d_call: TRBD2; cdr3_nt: TGCGCCAGCAGCCCGGGCGTGGCTAGCGGGGGAGTTTACAATGAGCAGTTCTTC; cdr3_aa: CASSPGVASGGVYNEQFF
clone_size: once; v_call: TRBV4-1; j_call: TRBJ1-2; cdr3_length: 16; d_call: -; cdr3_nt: TGCGCCAGCAGCCAAGCCCCGGGCAGGGAAGTAGGTGGCTACACCTTC; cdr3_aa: CASSQAPGREVGGYTF
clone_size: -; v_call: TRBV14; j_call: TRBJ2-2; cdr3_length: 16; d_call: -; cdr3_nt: TGTGCCAGCAGCAAGACGGGACCGATGAACACCGGGGAGCTGTTTTTT; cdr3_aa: CASSKTGPMNTGELFF
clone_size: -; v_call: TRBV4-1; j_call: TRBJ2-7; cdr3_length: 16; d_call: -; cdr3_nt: TGCGCCAGCAGCCCCACCGCGCGCCCCAGCTCCTACGAGCAGTACTTC; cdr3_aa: CASSPTARPSSYEQYF
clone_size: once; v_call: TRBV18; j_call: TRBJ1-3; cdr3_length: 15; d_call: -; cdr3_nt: TGTGCCAGCTCATTAGCCCGGAGCTCTGGAAACACCATATATTTT; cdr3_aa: CASSLARSSGNTIYF
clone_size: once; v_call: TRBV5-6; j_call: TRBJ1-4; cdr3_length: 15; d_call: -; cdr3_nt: TGTGCCAGCAGCTTGGGCCGGGACCCCAATGAAAAACTGTTTTTT; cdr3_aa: CASSLGRDPNEKLFF
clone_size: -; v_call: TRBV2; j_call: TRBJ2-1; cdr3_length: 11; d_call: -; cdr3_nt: TGTGCCAGTAAAGAGGGCCATGAGCAGTTCTTC; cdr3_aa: CASKEGHEQFF
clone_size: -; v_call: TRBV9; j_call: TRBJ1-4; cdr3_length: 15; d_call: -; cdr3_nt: TGTGCCAGCAGTCGGGACAAACTAGGGAATGAAAAACTGTTTTTT; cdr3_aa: CASSRDKLGNEKLFF
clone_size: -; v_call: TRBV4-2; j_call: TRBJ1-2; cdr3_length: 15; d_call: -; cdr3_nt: TGTGCCAGCAGCCAAGTTCAACCAGGGTCGGATGGCTACACCTTC; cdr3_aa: CASSQVQPGSDGYTF
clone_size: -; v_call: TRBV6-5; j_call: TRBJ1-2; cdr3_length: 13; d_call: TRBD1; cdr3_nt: TGTGCCAGCAGTCCCGGGACAGGATATGGCTACACCTTC; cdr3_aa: CASSPGTGYGYTF
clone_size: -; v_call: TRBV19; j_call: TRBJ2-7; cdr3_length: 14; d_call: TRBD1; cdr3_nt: TGTGCCAGTAGACTGGACAGGAGCTCCTACGAGCAGTACTTC; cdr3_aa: CASRLDRSSYEQYF
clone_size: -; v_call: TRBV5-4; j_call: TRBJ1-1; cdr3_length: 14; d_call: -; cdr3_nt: TGTGCCAGCAGCCCCCAACAGGCCGCCAATGAAGCTTTCTTT; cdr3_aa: CASSPQQAANEAFF
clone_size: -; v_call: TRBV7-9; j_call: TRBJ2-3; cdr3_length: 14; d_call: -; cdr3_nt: TGTGCCAGCAGCTTAGCCGGGACCCCAGATACGCAGTATTTT; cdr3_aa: CASSLAGTPDTQYF
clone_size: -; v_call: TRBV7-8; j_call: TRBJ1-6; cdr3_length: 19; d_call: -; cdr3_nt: TGTGCCAGCAGCCTTCAGGCGGTGCTACGGAGCTCCTATAATTCACCCCTCCACTTT; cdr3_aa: CASSLQAVLRSSYNSPLHF
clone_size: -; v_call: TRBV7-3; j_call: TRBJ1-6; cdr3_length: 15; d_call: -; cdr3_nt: TGTGCCAGCAGTTTGTTTGGGGCCGTCAATTCACCCCTCCACTTT; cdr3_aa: CASSLFGAVNSPLHF
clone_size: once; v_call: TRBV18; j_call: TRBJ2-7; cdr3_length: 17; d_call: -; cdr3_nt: TGTGCCAGCTCACCACTCCCCCTCGGTAGCGGAACCTACGAGCAGTACTTC; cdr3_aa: CASSPLPLGSGTYEQYF
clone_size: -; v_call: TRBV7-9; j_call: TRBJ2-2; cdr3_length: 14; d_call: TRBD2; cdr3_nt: TGTGCCAGCAACCCGGTGGGAGGGACCGGGGAGCTGTTTTTT; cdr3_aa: CASNPVGGTGELFF
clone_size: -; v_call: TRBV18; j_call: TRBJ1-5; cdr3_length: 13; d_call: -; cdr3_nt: TGTGCCAGCTCCCCACGGTTGGAGTCGCCCCAGCATTTT; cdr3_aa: CASSPRLESPQHF
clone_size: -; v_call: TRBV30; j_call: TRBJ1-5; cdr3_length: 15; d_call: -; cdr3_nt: TGTGCCTGGAGTGTACCCGGTATGGGCAATCAGCCCCAGCATTTT; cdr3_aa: CAWSVPGMGNQPQHF
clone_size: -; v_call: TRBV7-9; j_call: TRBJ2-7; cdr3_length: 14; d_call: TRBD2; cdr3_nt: TGTGCCAGCAGCCTCCGGGACTACACCTACGAGCAGTACTTC; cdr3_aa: CASSLRDYTYEQYF
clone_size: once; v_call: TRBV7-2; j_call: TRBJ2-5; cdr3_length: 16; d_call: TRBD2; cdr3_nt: TGTGCCAGCAGCTTAGGACTAGCGGGGCTCACTGGGACCCAGTACTTC; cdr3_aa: CASSLGLAGLTGTQYF
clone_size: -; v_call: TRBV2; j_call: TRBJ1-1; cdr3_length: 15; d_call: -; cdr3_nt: TGTGCCAGCATTCGTCTTGGAAACATGAACACTGAAGCTTTCTTT; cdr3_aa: CASIRLGNMNTEAFF
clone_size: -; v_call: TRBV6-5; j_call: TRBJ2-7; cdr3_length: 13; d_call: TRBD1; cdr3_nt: TGTGCCAGCAGGCGACAGGGCCCCTACGAGCAGTACTTC; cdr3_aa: CASRRQGPYEQYF
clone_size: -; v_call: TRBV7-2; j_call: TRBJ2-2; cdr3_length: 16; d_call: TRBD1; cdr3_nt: TGTGCCAGCAGCTCGCCGGGACAGGGCTATACCGGGGAGCTGTTTTTT; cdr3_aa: CASSSPGQGYTGELFF
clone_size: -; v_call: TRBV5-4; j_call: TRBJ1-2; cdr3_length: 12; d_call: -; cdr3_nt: TGTGCCAGCAGCTTGTTTGACTATGGCTACACCTTC; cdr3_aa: CASSLFDYGYTF
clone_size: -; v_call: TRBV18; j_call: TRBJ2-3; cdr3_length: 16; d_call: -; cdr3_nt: TGTGCCAGCTCCCAACTCGGGGAACCAAGCACAGATACGCAGTATTTT; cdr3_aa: CASSQLGEPSTDTQYF
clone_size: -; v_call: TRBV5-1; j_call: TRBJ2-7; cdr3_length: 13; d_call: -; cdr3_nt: TGCGCCAGCAGCTTTGCCCCCGGTGAGGAGCAGTACTTC; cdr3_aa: CASSFAPGEEQYF